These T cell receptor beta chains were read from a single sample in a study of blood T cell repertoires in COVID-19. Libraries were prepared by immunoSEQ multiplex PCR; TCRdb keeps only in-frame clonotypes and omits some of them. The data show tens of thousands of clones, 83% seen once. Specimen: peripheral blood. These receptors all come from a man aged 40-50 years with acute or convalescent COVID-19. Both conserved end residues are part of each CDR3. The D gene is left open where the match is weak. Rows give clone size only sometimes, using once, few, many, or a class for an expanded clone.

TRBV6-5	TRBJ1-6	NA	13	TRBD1	TGTGCCAGCATGGCGACAGGGAATTCACCCCTCCACTTT	CASMATGNSPLHF
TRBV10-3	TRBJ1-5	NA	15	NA	TGTGCCATCAGTGAGTCCGGGGATAGCAATCAGCCCCAGCATTTT	CAISESGDSNQPQHF
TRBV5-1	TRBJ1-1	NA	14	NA	TGCGCCAGCAGCCGGACAGATATGAACACTGAAGCTTTCTTT	CASSRTDMNTEAFF
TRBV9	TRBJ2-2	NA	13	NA	TGTGCCAGCAGCGTAGACAGGTCTGGGGAGCTGTTTTTT	CASSVDRSGELFF
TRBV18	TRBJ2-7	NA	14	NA	TGTGCCAGCCAAGAGCTAGCGCAAGCCTCCGAGCAGTACTTC	CASQELAQASEQYF
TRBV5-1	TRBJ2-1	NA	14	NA	TGCGCCAGCAGCTTGACAGGGAACCTCAATGAGCAGTTCTTC	CASSLTGNLNEQFF
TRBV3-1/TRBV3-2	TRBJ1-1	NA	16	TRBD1	TGTGCCAGCAGCCAAGATTGGTCAAGCTTGGAGACAGGGGCTTTCTTT	CASSQDWSSLETGAFF
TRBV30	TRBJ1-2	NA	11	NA	TGTGCCTGGAGTGGAGGGTGGGGCTACACCTTC	CAWSGGWGYTF
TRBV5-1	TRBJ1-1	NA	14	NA	TGCGCCAGCAGCTTCCGGGTCCGGGGGACTGAAGCTTTCTTT	CASSFRVRGTEAFF
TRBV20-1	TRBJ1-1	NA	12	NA	TGCAGTGCTAGTCCAGGGAGGCGTGAAGCTTTCTTT	CSASPGRREAFF
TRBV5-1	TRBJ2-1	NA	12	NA	TGCGCCAGCGCAGGGTTATACAATGAGCAGTTCTTC	CASAGLYNEQFF
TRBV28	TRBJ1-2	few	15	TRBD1	TGTGCCAGCAGTCTACAATGGGACAGGTCCTATGGCTACACCTTC	CASSLQWDRSYGYTF
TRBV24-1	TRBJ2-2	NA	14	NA	TGTGCCACCAGTCAGGGTCGAGGCACCGGGGAGCTGTTTTTT	CATSQGRGTGELFF
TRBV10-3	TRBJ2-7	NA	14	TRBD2	TGTGCCTCCGGGCTAGCGGGCACACCCGGGGAGCAGTACTTC	CASGLAGTPGEQYF
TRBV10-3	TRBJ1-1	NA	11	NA	TGTGCCACCACAATCGACAGGGAAGCTTTCTTT	CATTIDREAFF
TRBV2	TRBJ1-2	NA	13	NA	TGTGCCAGCAGTGATGGAGCTAACTATGGCTACACCTTC	CASSDGANYGYTF
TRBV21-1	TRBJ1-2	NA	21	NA	TGTGCCAGCAGCAAAGATCTTTATGGAAGGTCGAGGCAGGGAAATAACTATGGCTACACCTTC	CASSKDLYGRSRQGNNYGYTF
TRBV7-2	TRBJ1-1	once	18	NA	TGTGCCAGCAGCTTTCCCCCGAAAACGCGGGCCGAGGAAGCTGAAGCTTTCTTT	CASSFPPKTRAEEAEAFF
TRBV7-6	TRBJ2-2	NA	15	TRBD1	TGTGCCAGCAGCCGGGACAGGGGTACCACCGGGGAGCTGTTTTTT	CASSRDRGTTGELFF
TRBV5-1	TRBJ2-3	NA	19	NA	TGCGCCAGCAGATTAACAAACCCCGGGACTGGTGGATCCACAGATACGCAGTATTTT	CASRLTNPGTGGSTDTQYF
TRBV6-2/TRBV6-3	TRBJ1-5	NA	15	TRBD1	TGTGCCAGCAGTTACTCGGGACAGGGCGGTCAGCCCCAGCATTTT	CASSYSGQGGQPQHF
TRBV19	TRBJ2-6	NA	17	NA	TGTGCCAGTAGTCCCCGCAGTGGTGTCTCTGGGGCCAACGTCCTGACTTTC	CASSPRSGVSGANVLTF
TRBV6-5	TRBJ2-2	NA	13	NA	TGTGCCAGCAGTTACTGGAGGGACGGGGAGCTGTTTTTT	CASSYWRDGELFF
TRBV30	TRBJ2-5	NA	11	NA	TGTGCCTGGAGTGACAGAGAGACCCAGTACTTC	CAWSDRETQYF
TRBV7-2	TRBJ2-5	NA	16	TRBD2	TGTGCCAGCAGCTTAGGAGTGGGGGGGGGCCAAGAGACCCAGTACTTC	CASSLGVGGGQETQYF
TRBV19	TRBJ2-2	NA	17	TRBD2	TGTGCCAGTAGTATCCAGGAGGCGGGGGGGAACACCGGGGAGCTGTTTTTT	CASSIQEAGGNTGELFF
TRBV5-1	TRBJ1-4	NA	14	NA	TGCGCCAGCAGCAGGGGTGCAACTAATGAAAAACTGTTTTTT	CASSRGATNEKLFF
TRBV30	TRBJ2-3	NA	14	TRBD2	TGTGCCTGGAGTCAGCTTCTAGCGGGAGTTACGCAGTATTTT	CAWSQLLAGVTQYF
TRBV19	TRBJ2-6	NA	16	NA	TGTGCCAGTAGTGCCTTACTTAGCTCTGGGGCCAACGTCCTGACTTTC	CASSALLSSGANVLTF
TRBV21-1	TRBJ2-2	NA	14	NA	TGTGCCAGCAGGGGACAGGGTCGGACCGGGGAGCTGTTTTTT	CASRGQGRTGELFF
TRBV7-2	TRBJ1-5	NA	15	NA	TGTGCCAGCAGCTTATACGGTGGTAGCAATCAGCCCCAGCATTTT	CASSLYGGSNQPQHF
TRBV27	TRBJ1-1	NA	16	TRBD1	TGTGCCAGCAGGGTGACAGGGGGCTCTCGAGGAACTGAAGCTTTCTTT	CASRVTGGSRGTEAFF
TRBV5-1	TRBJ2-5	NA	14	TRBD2	TGCGCCAGCAGCTTATCGCCGGGAGGTCAGACCCAGTACTTC	CASSLSPGGQTQYF
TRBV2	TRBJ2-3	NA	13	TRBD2	TGTGCCAGCAAGCGGGGGTCCACAGATACGCAGTATTTT	CASKRGSTDTQYF
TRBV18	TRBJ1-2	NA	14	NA	TGTGCCAGCTCTCCAGACAGGAAATTTACAGTCTACACCTTC	CASSPDRKFTVYTF
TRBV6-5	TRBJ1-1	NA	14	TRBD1	TGTGCCAGCAGTCGCAGGGCAGGGGGGACTGAAGCTTTCTTT	CASSRRAGGTEAFF
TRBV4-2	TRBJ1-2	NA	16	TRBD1	TGTGCCAGCAGCCATGTAGCCGGGACAGGGGGGTCTGGCTACACCTTC	CASSHVAGTGGSGYTF
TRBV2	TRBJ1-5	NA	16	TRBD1	TGTGCCAGCAGTGAAGCCAACAGGGGGCTCGATCAGCCCCAGCATTTT	CASSEANRGLDQPQHF
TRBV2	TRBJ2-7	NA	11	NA	TGTGCCAGCAGCTACTCCTACGAGCAGTACTTC	CASSYSYEQYF
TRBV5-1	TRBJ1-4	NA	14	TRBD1	TGCGCCAGCAGCGGGGGACAGGGGCAGGAAAAACTGTTTTTT	CASSGGQGQEKLFF
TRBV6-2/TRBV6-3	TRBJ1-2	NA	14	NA	TGTGCCAGCAGTTACTCGTTGCAGGGAAATGGCTACACCTTC	CASSYSLQGNGYTF
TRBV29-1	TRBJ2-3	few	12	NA	TGCGCGCGAACAGGGTTAACAGATACGCAGTATTTT	CARTGLTDTQYF
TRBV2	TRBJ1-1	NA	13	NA	TGTGCCAGCAGTGTAGAGGACACCACTGAAGCTTTCTTT	CASSVEDTTEAFF
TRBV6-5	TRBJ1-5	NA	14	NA	TGTGCCAGCAGTTACGGGCGGCAGGGGCAGCCCCAGCATTTT	CASSYGRQGQPQHF
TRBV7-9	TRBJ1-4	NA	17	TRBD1	TGTGCCAGCAGCTCAGGACAGGGGCCCTCAACTAATGAAAAACTGTTTTTT	CASSSGQGPSTNEKLFF
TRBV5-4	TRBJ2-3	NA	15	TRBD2	TGTGCCAGCAGCGGAGCGGGGGATGTCTCAGATACGCAGTATTTT	CASSGAGDVSDTQYF
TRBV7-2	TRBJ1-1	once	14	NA	TGTGCCAGCAGCGTCAGGATCATGAACACTGAAGCTTTCTTT	CASSVRIMNTEAFF
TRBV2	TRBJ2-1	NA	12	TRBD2	TGTGCCAGCACCGAGGGCGGGAGAGAGCAGTTCTTC	CASTEGGREQFF
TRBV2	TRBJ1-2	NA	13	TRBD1	TGTGCCAGCAGGGGGACAGGGGTCTATGGCTACACCTTC	CASRGTGVYGYTF
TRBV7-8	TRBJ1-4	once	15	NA	TGTGCCAGCAGCTCCTCCCGGGCCGGGGATGAAAAACTGTTTTTT	CASSSSRAGDEKLFF